These 16 T cell receptor beta chains were all obtained from the same sample, sequenced in a study of cytomegalovirus exposure and HLA in healthy donors. Generated by immunoSEQ multiplex PCR, the TCRdb table keeps only in-frame clones and is missing some. This sample has 100,000 or so clones; about 88% occur once, and the top ten carry 3% to 4%. Source material: PBMCs. These receptors all stem from a woman aged 18-35 years in good health and CMV-seropositive.

The rearrangement links TRBV6-5 to TRBJ1-1, with D maybe TRBD1 (6 bases). The V gene lost 6 bases and the J gene lost 1 base, with 15 bases spanning the gap. CDR1 is MNHEY, CDR2 SVGAGI, per germline. CDR3 length: 15 residues. CDR3 protein: CASSRRGGPNTEAFF. Here the CDR3 DNA reads TGTGCCAGCAGCCGCCGGGGGGGCCCGAACACTGAAGCTTTCTTT.

This sequence joins TRBV9 and TRBJ1-3, with no clear D. This CDR3 has 15 amino acids. The V gene's germline CDR1 is SGDLS and CDR2 YYNGEE. Between the trimmed V and J ends, which lost 3 bases and 0 bases, there was a span of 10 bases. The DNA for the CDR3 is TGTGCCAGCAGCGGAGGTCCGGGCTCTGGAAACACCATATATTTT. Amino acid sequence: CASSGGPGSGNTIYF.

This sequence joins TRBV6-1 and TRBJ1-1; TRBD1 might be the D (6 bases). This CDR3 region has 14 residues. Germline assignment: CDR1 MNHNS and CDR2 SASEGT. Trimming pared 8 bases from V and 1 base from J, leaving 14 bases between. CDR3 in amino acids: CASVTGIWNTEAFF. In DNA, the CDR3 is TGTGCCAGCGTCACAGGGATATGGAACACTGAAGCTTTCTTT.

The genes are TRBV11-3 and TRBJ1-1; D is unresolved. Germline CDR1 SGHNT, CDR2 YENEEA. V was clipped by 2 bases and J by 6 bases, with 13 bases between them. This CDR3 region has 14 residues. CDR3 loop: CASSLFGSLPEAFF. CDR3 DNA: TGTGCCAGCAGCTTATTCGGTTCTCTACCTGAAGCTTTCTTT.

This chain joins TRBV2 and TRBJ2-2; 10 bases fit TRBD1. The CDR3 has 16 residues. J gave up 3 bases and V 5 bases, and 6 bases lay outside the gene matches. CDR1 and CDR2 (germline): SNHLY, FYNNEI. In DNA, the CDR3 is TGTGCCAGCAGTCTGACAGGGGGCGTCGACACCGGGGAGCTGTTTTTT. Amino acid sequence: CASSLTGGVDTGELFF.

This chain connects TRBV28 to TRBJ2-5; D is perhaps TRBD2 (5 bases). Per germline, CDR1 MDHEN and CDR2 SYDVKM. V was clipped by 3 bases and J by 2 bases, with 10 bases between them. The CDR3 spans 14 residues. The CDR3 spells CASSLIGNQETQYF. In DNA, the CDR3 is TGTGCCAGCAGTTTGATCGGGAATCAAGAGACCCAGTACTTC.

The J gene is TRBJ1-3, the V gene TRBV5-6; no clear D. Germline CDR1 reads SGHDT; CDR2 reads YYEEEE. The germline V and J ends were trimmed by 0 bases and 3 bases, with 4 bases remaining between them. The CDR3 totals 13 residues. The CDR3, as DNA: TGTGCCAGCAGCTTGGCCGGTGGAAACACCATATATTTT. This translates into CASSLAGGNTIYF. Variable domain in full (rest from reference TRBV5-6 and TRBJ1-3): DAGVTQSPTHLIKTRGQQVTLRCSPKSGHDTVSWYQQALGQGPQFIFQYYEEEERQRGNFPDRFSGHQFPNYSSELNVNALLLGDSALYLCASSLAGGNTIYFGEGSWLTVV.

The V gene is TRBV10-1, the J gene TRBJ1-4, with D unresolved. The germline gives CDR1 WNHNN, CDR2 SYGVQD (reference sequence). Trimming removed 4 bases at V and 10 bases at J, with 13 bases between. This CDR3 has 13 residues. The CDR3 nucleotides read TGCGCCAGCAGTGCGATCATCCCCGGAAAACTGTTTTTT. Protein sequence: CASSAIIPGKLFF.

The rearrangement links TRBV7-3 to TRBJ2-2, with TRBD2 matching 8 bases. The V segment lost 5 bases and the J segment 7 bases; nucleotides outside the gene matches: 6. CDR1 and CDR2 from the germline V gene are SGHTA and FQGTGA. This CDR3 has 14 residues. As DNA, the CDR3 is TGTGCCAGCAGCCCCGGCGGGGGGATCGGGGAGCTGTTTTTT. This encodes CASSPGGGIGELFF. Complete variable domain (other parts from reference TRBV7-3 and TRBJ2-2): GAGVSQTPSNKVTEKGKYVELRCDPISGHTALYWYRQSLGQGPEFLIYFQGTGAADDSGLPNDRFFAVRPEGSVSTLKIQRTERGDSAVYLCASSPGGGIGELFFGEGSRLTVL.

V usage is TRBV19 and J usage is TRBJ2-1; TRBD2 matches at 10 bases. J gave up 3 bases and V 1 base, and 6 bases lay outside the gene matches. Germline values: CDR1 LNHDA, CDR2 SQIVND (reference sequence). This CDR3 has 17 amino acids. The CDR3 DNA is TGTGCCAGTAGTATAGGGAGCGGGGGGGCCAGCTACAATGAGCAGTTCTTC. Translated: CASSIGSGGASYNEQFF.

The chain has TRBV28 and TRBJ1-2; TRBD1 agrees at 9 bases. In germline, CDR1 is MDHEN, CDR2 SYDVKM. J lost 4 bases, V lost 5 bases, and 8 bases had no gene match. CDR3 length: 15 amino acids. CDR3 residues: CASSLGQGTGYGYTF. The DNA of the CDR3 is TGTGCCAGCAGTCTCGGACAGGGGACAGGCTATGGCTACACCTTC.

The rearrangement joins TRBV10-1 to TRBJ2-5; a weak D match, TRBD2 (5 bases). Germline-derived CDR1 and CDR2 are WNHNN and SYGVQD (reference sequence). This CDR3 region has 14 residues. Trimming took off 8 bases at V and 2 bases at J, with 15 bases between the two ends. In DNA, the CDR3 is TGCGCCAGCCGAGAGGGCCCGGGACAAGAGACCCAGTACTTC. Translating it yields CASREGPGQETQYF.

The chain employs TRBV2 and TRBJ1-3; 9 bases are shared with TRBD1. The V gene end was trimmed by 5 bases and the J gene end by 7 bases; junction bases not matched to a gene: 9. The germline gives CDR1 SNHLY, CDR2 FYNNEI. This CDR3 has 15 residues. The chain's CDR3 is CASSTGGIVGNTIYF. The CDR3 DNA reads TGTGCCAGCAGTACAGGGGGCATAGTCGGGAACACCATATATTTT.

The chain links TRBV6-1 to TRBJ2-2; 10 bases are shared with TRBD1. The J segment lost 2 bases and the V segment lost 4 bases, leaving 13 bases of the junction unmatched. Germline CDR1 MNHNS, CDR2 SASEGT. The length of the CDR3 is 19 residues. The CDR3 reads CASSALTGGNFKNTGELFF. CDR3 nucleotide sequence: TGTGCCAGCAGTGCCTTGACAGGGGGCAACTTCAAAAACACCGGGGAGCTGTTTTTT.

The chain recombines TRBV19 with TRBJ2-6, with D possibly matching TRBD1 (5 bases). V gave up 2 bases and J gave up 0 bases, with 5 bases separating them. Germline-derived CDR1 and CDR2 are LNHDA and SQIVND (reference sequence). The CDR3 has 15 residues. The chain's CDR3 is CASSITGSGANVLTF. CDR3 nucleotides: TGTGCCAGTAGTATAACAGGCTCTGGGGCCAACGTCCTGACTTTC.

This chain joins TRBV12-5 and TRBJ1-1, with D uncertain. Looked up from germline, CDR1 is LGHNT and CDR2 is FRNRAP. The CDR3 contains 13 residues. Trimming took 6 bases from V and 9 from J, leaving 17 bases between them. The CDR3 nucleotides are TGTGCTAGTGGGCTGAACGGGTACGGCAAAGCTTTCTTT. This sequence encodes CASGLNGYGKAFF.